One and the same sample provided the 27 T cell receptor beta chains below, sequenced in a study of T cell responses to AZD1222 COVID-19 vaccine. Assay: immunoSEQ multiplex PCR; the TCRdb copy retains only in-frame clones and omits some. The sample records 100,000 to 110,000 clones, 70% to 90% being singletons. Here the sequenced sample was peripheral blood, taken on day 0 of MenACWY control vaccination. The receptors here all came from an adult in good health.

The chain links TRBV9 to TRBJ1-4; D remains ambiguous. CDR3 length: 14 residues. The V end lost 1 base, the J end lost 10 bases, and 14 bases lay between the germline ends. Germline V gene sequence: CDR1 SGDLS, CDR2 YYNGEE. CDR3 loop: CASSVKSQFGKLFF. The CDR3 coding sequence is TGTGCCAGCAGCGTAAAGTCACAGTTTGGAAAACTGTTTTTT.

This sequence joins TRBV7-2 and TRBJ1-4; D call uncertain. Trimming cost V 4 bases and J 7 bases, with 13 bases left between them. The CDR3 extends over 14 amino acids. Looked up from germline, CDR1 is SGHTA and CDR2 is FQGNSA. CDR3 loop: CASSSTRSGEKLFF. The CDR3 DNA sequence: TGTGCCAGCAGCTCGACCCGGAGCGGTGAAAAACTGTTTTTT. Full variable domain (remainder filled in from reference TRBV7-2 and TRBJ1-4): GAGVSQSPSNKVTEKGKDVELRCDPISGHTALYWYRQSLGQGLEFLIYFQGNSAPDKSGLPSDRFSAERTGGSVSTLTIQRTQQEDSAVYLCASSSTRSGEKLFFGSGTQLSVL.

The V call is TRBV5-5, the J call TRBJ1-2; D ambiguous. CDR3 length: 12 residues. Trimming pared 4 bases from V and 5 bases from J, leaving 9 bases between. Germline V lookup: CDR1 SGHKS, CDR2 YYEKEE (reference sequence). CDR3 sequence: CASSPEGYGYTF. As DNA, the CDR3 is TGTGCCAGCAGCCCGGAAGGGTATGGCTACACCTTC. The full variable domain, its missing parts supplied by reference TRBV5-5 and TRBJ1-2, is DAGVTQSPTHLIKTRGQQVTLRCSPISGHKSVSWYQQVLGQGPQFIFQYYEKEERGRGNFPDRFSARQFPNYSSELNVNALLLGDSALYLCASSPEGYGYTFGSGTRLTVV.

In this sample, this clone turned up a few times. The J gene is TRBJ1-1, the V gene TRBV3-1 (or the pseudogene TRBV3-2); weak D call: TRBD1 (5 bases). CDR3 length: 14 amino acids. Germline assignment: CDR1 LGHDT and CDR2 YNNKEL (reference sequence). V lost 3 bases and J lost 6, with 14 bases in between. Here the CDR3 reads CASSQPGRGPEAFF. CDR3 nucleotides: TGTGCCAGCAGCCAGCCAGGGAGGGGACCTGAAGCTTTCTTT.

The chain uses TRBV24-1 and TRBJ1-1; TRBD1 matches 9 bases. The CDR3 is 16 residues long. Germline values: CDR1 KGHDR, CDR2 SFDVKD. Losses at the gene ends were 7 bases for V and 0 bases for J; bases not matched to a gene: 8. The CDR3 DNA reads as TGTGCCACCAGCGAGGGGGGGGACAGGGTGAACACTGAAGCTTTCTTT. As protein: CATSEGGDRVNTEAFF.

The V gene is TRBV6-5, the J gene TRBJ1-1; TRBD1 might be the D (5 bases). This CDR3 is 13 amino acids long. Trimming took 2 bases from V and 1 from J, leaving 5 bases between them. Germline-derived CDR1 and CDR2 are MNHEY and SVGAGI. The CDR3 here is CASSYGGNTEAFF. In nucleotides, the CDR3 is TGTGCCAGCAGTTACGGGGGGAACACTGAAGCTTTCTTT.

This chain uses TRBV2 with TRBJ2-3; D is unclear. The CDR3 has 12 amino acids. Trimming took off 8 bases at V and 2 bases at J, with 8 bases between the two ends. Looked up from germline, CDR1 is SNHLY and CDR2 is FYNNEI. CDR3 nucleotides: TGTGCCAGCCGCACTGACACAGATACGCAGTATTTT. The encoded protein is CASRTDTDTQYF. Looking up the rest from reference TRBV2 and TRBJ2-3 gives the full variable domain: EPEVTQTPSHQVTQMGQEVILRCVPISNHLYFYWYRQILGQKVEFLVSFYNNEISEKSEIFDDQFSVERPDGSNFTLKIRSTKLEDSAMYFCASRTDTDTQYFGPGTRLTVL.

The V call is TRBV30, the J call TRBJ1-1; tentative D call: TRBD1 (5 bases). The length of the CDR3 is 12 residues. Germline V CDR1 and CDR2: GTSNPN, SVGIG (reference sequence). Trimming stripped 5 bases from V and 11 bases from J, with 18 bases between. The DNA of the CDR3 is TGTGCCTGGGGTCCAAGGGACGGGTGGGCTTTCTTT. Translated: CAWGPRDGWAFF.

The J gene is TRBJ1-2, the V gene TRBV29-1; D perhaps matches TRBD1 (6 bases). The V gene lost 4 bases and the J gene lost 8 bases, with 14 bases spanning the gap. Germline V CDR1 and CDR2: SQVTM, ANQGSEA. The CDR3 covers 12 residues. CDR3 bases: TGCAGCGTTGGCCGGGGGGCAGAGGGCTACACCTTC. This sequence encodes CSVGRGAEGYTF. The full variable domain, rest sourced from reference TRBV29-1 and TRBJ1-2, is SAVISQKPSRDICQRGTSLTIQCQVDSQVTMMFWYRQQPGQSLTLIATANQGSEATYESGFVIDKFPISRPNLTFSTLTVSNMSPEDSSIYLCSVGRGAEGYTFGSGTRLTVV.

The chain uses TRBV9 and TRBJ1-4; D is unclear. CDR1 SGDLS and CDR2 YYNGEE come from the germline V gene. CDR3 length equals 15 residues. The germline V and J ends were trimmed by 0 bases and 2 bases, with 8 bases remaining between them. CDR3 amino acids: CASSVGGSTNEKLFF. The CDR3 DNA reads as TGTGCCAGCAGCGTAGGAGGGTCCACTAATGAAAAACTGTTTTTT.

This clone was detected a few times. The chain is built from TRBV30 and TRBJ1-6, with 7 bases that match TRBD1. Germline CDR1 GTSNPN, CDR2 SVGIG (reference sequence). This CDR3 region has 14 residues. V lost 1 base, J lost 5 bases, and 2 bases stayed unmatched. The CDR3 bases are TGTGCCTGGAGTGCCGGGACAGATAATTCACCCCTCCACTTT. This encodes CAWSAGTDNSPLHF. Full variable domain (outside the CDR3, taken from reference TRBV30 and TRBJ1-6): SQTIHQWPATLVQPVGSPLSLECTVEGTSNPNLYWYRQAAGRGLQLLFYSVGIGQISSEVPQNLSASRPQDRQFILSSKKLLLSDSGFYLCAWSAGTDNSPLHFGNGTRLTVT.

The rearrangement links TRBV18 to TRBJ2-2; TRBD1 is a possible D gene (5 bases). Germline CDR1 is KGHSH and CDR2 is LQKENI. This CDR3 spans 14 amino acids. V was cut by 2 bases and J by 6 bases, with 10 bases left in between. Here the CDR3 reads CASSPDSLAGELFF. In nucleotides, the CDR3 is TGTGCCAGCTCACCAGACAGCTTAGCCGGGGAGCTGTTTTTT.

This chain uses TRBV11-2 with TRBJ1-6; 8 bases are a match to TRBD1. The CDR3 totals 13 residues. Germline values: CDR1 SGHAT, CDR2 FQNNGV. Germline trimming cut 3 bases from V and 8 bases from J; bases unmatched to any gene: 0. CDR3 sequence reads: CASSLDRDSPLHF. The DNA of the CDR3 is TGTGCCAGCAGCTTGGACAGGGATTCACCCCTCCACTTT.

This chain uses TRBV6-5 with TRBJ2-1, with TRBD1 matching 10 bases. Trimming cost V 3 bases and J 5 bases; bases outside gene matches: 4. Germline V gives CDR1 MNHEY, CDR2 SVGAGI. This CDR3 has 15 amino acids. The CDR3 reads CASSYDRGHNNEQFF. In DNA form, the CDR3 reads TGTGCCAGCAGTTATGACAGGGGGCATAACAATGAGCAGTTCTTC.

The V call is TRBV18, the J call TRBJ1-5; D remains unclear. The CDR3 is 13 residues long. Trimming shortened V by 4 bases and J by 6 bases, and 10 bases separated the two germline ends. Looked up from germline, CDR1 is KGHSH and CDR2 is LQKENI. CDR3 sequence (DNA): TGTGCCAGCTCACTCCAGACCCGTCAGCCCCAGCATTTT. This sequence encodes CASSLQTRQPQHF.

The chain recombines TRBV5-1 with TRBJ2-2, with D possibly TRBD1 on 5 matching bases. The CDR3 runs 16 residues. The germline V gene encodes CDR1 SGHRS and CDR2 YFSETQ. Deletions cut 0 bases from V and 1 base from J, with 10 bases between. The CDR3 bases are TGCGCCAGCAGCTTGGCTGGGGCACAGAACACCGGGGAGCTGTTTTTT. Translating gives CASSLAGAQNTGELFF.

The V gene is TRBV3-1 (or the pseudogene TRBV3-2), the J gene TRBJ2-3, with 7 bases identical to TRBD2. Germline assignment: CDR1 LGHDT and CDR2 YNNKEL (reference sequence). With V trimmed by 1 base and J by 2 bases, 15 bases remained unmatched. The length of the CDR3 is 19 residues. The CDR3 DNA reads as TGTGCCAGCAGCCAAGTAGGCGTAGTCTCGGGAGGAGTCACAGATACGCAGTATTTT. The encoded protein is CASSQVGVVSGGVTDTQYF.

This rearrangement joins TRBV7-2 to TRBJ2-1, with 12 bases fitting TRBD2. Trimming removed 8 bases from V and 5 bases from J; junction bases left unmatched: 7. The CDR3 totals 15 residues. Germline-derived CDR1 and CDR2 are SGHTA and FQGNSA. The CDR3 nucleotides read TGTGCCAGCTTCCTAGCGGGGGGGCACGACAATGAGCAGTTCTTC. Its translation: CASFLAGGHDNEQFF.

This chain uses TRBV27 with TRBJ2-5, with 7 positions matching TRBD2. CDR1 and CDR2 (germline): MNHEY, SMNVEV (reference sequence). The J segment lost 5 bases and the V segment lost 5 bases, leaving 14 bases of the junction unmatched. This CDR3 is built from 16 residues. The CDR3 nucleotides read TGTGCCAGCAGTACCGTTGGGGAGCGGGGAAAGGAGACCCAGTACTTC. Translating it yields CASSTVGERGKETQYF.

The table lists this clone with a few counts. V is TRBV6-1 and J is TRBJ1-1; 8 nucleotides align to TRBD1. Germline V gene sequence: CDR1 MNHNS, CDR2 SASEGT. The CDR3 is 16 amino acids. J gave up 3 bases and V 0 bases, and 6 bases lay outside the gene matches. The CDR3 loop is CASSEARGTGYTEAFF. Here the CDR3 DNA reads TGTGCCAGCAGTGAAGCGCGGGGGACAGGATACACTGAAGCTTTCTTT.

The genes are TRBV28 and TRBJ1-2; D is unresolved. This CDR3 contains 12 residues. Germline V CDR1 and CDR2: MDHEN, SYDVKM. V was trimmed by 1 base and J by 5 bases, leaving 5 bases between them. Written as DNA, the CDR3 is TGTGCCAGCAGTTTATCGGAGTATGGCTACACCTTC. It yields the protein CASSLSEYGYTF.

The chain recombines TRBV28 with TRBJ1-1; 12 bases agree with TRBD1. Germline assignment: CDR1 MDHEN and CDR2 SYDVKM. V shed 4 bases and J 7 bases; nucleotides not matched to a gene: 13. This CDR3 is built from 17 residues. In DNA form, the CDR3 reads TGTGCCAGCAGTTCGGAGCGGGACAGGGGGCGAACTGATGAAGCTTTCTTT. Residues: CASSSERDRGRTDEAFF. Variable domain in full (rest from reference TRBV28 and TRBJ1-1): DVKVTQSSRYLVKRTGEKVFLECVQDMDHENMFWYRQDPGLGLRLIYFSYDVKMKEKGDIPEGYSVSREKKERFSLILESASTNQTSMYLCASSSERDRGRTDEAFFGQGTRLTVV.

The chain has TRBV4-1 and TRBJ1-4, with 7 nucleotides matching TRBD1. The CDR3 covers 17 residues. Losses at the gene ends were 2 bases for V and 0 bases for J; bases not matched to a gene: 6. Germline loops: CDR1 MGHRA, CDR2 YSYEKL. CDR3 amino acids: CASSQLGRGATNEKLFF. The CDR3 nucleotides read TGCGCCAGCAGCCAATTGGGCAGGGGGGCAACTAATGAAAAACTGTTTTTT.

The J gene is TRBJ2-7, the V gene TRBV7-2, with D tentatively TRBD2 (5 bases). Germline CDR1 reads SGHTA; CDR2 reads FQGNSA. The CDR3 sequence is 15 residues long. Trimming removed 4 bases at V and 3 bases at J, with 16 bases between. The CDR3 spells CASSSGRVTFYEQYF. DNA of the CDR3: TGTGCCAGCAGCTCGGGAAGGGTGACTTTCTACGAGCAGTACTTC.

This chain joins TRBV28 and TRBJ1-1; 7 bases fit TRBD1. With 5 bases clipped from V and 6 bases from J, the junction kept 6 bases outside the gene matches. The CDR3 length is 13 residues. Germline CDR1 and CDR2: MDHEN and SYDVKM. CDR3 amino acids: CASSLITGAEAFF. CDR3 DNA: TGTGCCAGCAGTCTTATCACAGGGGCTGAAGCTTTCTTT.

The chain is built from TRBV11-3 and TRBJ2-5, with unresolved D. CDR3 length equals 13 residues. Germline CDR1 is SGHNT and CDR2 is YENEEA. The V and J ends lost 1 base and 4 bases respectively, with 7 bases between them. The CDR3 DNA is TGTGCCAGCAGCTTAGGGCTCGGAGAGACCCAGTACTTC. It specifies CASSLGLGETQYF.

The chain combines TRBV5-1 with TRBJ2-5; possibly TRBD1 for D (5 bases). Per germline, CDR1 SGHRS and CDR2 YFSETQ. Between the trimmed V and J ends, which lost 0 bases and 5 bases, there was a span of 14 bases. The CDR3 has 15 residues. The CDR3 is CASSLVQGVGETQYF. The CDR3 DNA is TGCGCCAGCAGCTTGGTTCAGGGTGTCGGGGAGACCCAGTACTTC.